This TCR beta chain was observed in a study of regulatory T cells in long-lasting Graves disease. Study as a whole: To qualify as persistent, Graves' disease required over 5 years of antithyroid drugs with positive TSH receptor antibodies.

The time point was: persistent/refractory GD, antithyroid drugs over 5 years with positive TRAb. Construction of the TCR library relied on RNA isolated from PBMCs. Patients with Graves' disease were diagnosed by American Thyroid Association guidelines. CDR3-region Arm-PCR and iRepertoire HTBI primers produced the TCR beta libraries. TCRdb re-analysed the multiplex PCR reads in MiXCR, keeping a single row per CDR3 protein. The sample shows roughly 400,000 distinct CDR3 sequences, 20% of them seen only once. This clonotype appeared many times. Antigen unknown. V was clipped by 5 bases and J by 4 bases, with 20 bases between them. From germline, CDR1 is MGHRA and CDR2 YSYEKL. The CDR3 is 16 amino acids. General study results and limits: Favored usage of TRBV28, TRBJ1-2 and TRBJ2-5 was recorded in persistent disease.

This TCR derives from a female donor with Graves disease. V and J are TRBV4-1 and TRBJ2-5; perhaps TRBD1 as D (6 bases). This sample comprised peripheral blood mononuclear cells (PBMCs), obtained when the disease was refractory, from a patient treated with antithyroid drugs. The CDR3 DNA is TGCGCCAGCAGCGGGGCAGACAGGAAAGGAGGAGAGACCCAGTACTTC. It encodes CASSGADRKGGETQYF.